The 25 T cell receptor beta chains presented below share a single source sample, sequenced in a study of blood T cell repertoires in COVID-19. Measured with immunoSEQ multiplex PCR; TCRdb has only the in-frame clones, and not every one. The sample holds about 180,000 clones, about 91% seen once. The sample consisted of peripheral blood. These receptors were obtained from a woman aged 25 to 45 with acute or convalescent COVID-19.

V usage is TRBV6-5 and J usage is TRBJ1-1, with a weak D call TRBD1 (5 bases). The V end lost 9 bases, the J end lost 4 bases, and 12 bases lay between the germline ends. The CDR3 totals 12 residues. Germline V lookup: CDR1 MNHEY, CDR2 SVGAGI. The CDR3, as DNA: TGTGCCAGTCAGGGCGGGGGCACTGAAGCTTTCTTT. It is translated as CASQGGGTEAFF.

The J gene is TRBJ1-1, the V gene TRBV6-5; D remains unclear. V was pared by 6 bases and J by 5 bases, with 13 bases between. From germline, CDR1 is MNHEY and CDR2 SVGAGI. CDR3 length equals 13 residues. The CDR3 bases are TGTGCCAGCAGGTTGGGCGGGAAAACTGAAGCTTTCTTT. Translated, it gives CASRLGGKTEAFF.

The gene calls are TRBV3-1 (or the pseudogene TRBV3-2) and TRBJ2-3; 7 positions match TRBD2. The V and J ends lost 6 bases and 4 bases, in that order; junction bases with no gene match: 4. The CDR3 spans 13 residues. Germline V lookup: CDR1 LGHDT, CDR2 YNNKEL (reference sequence). CDR3 in amino acids: CASSYTSADTQYF. In nucleotides, the CDR3 is TGTGCCAGCAGTTACACTAGCGCAGATACGCAGTATTTT.

The V gene is TRBV28, the J gene TRBJ1-3; D unresolved. The CDR3 has 12 amino acids. Deletions cut 10 bases from V and 0 bases from J, with 7 bases between. The V gene's germline CDR1 is MDHEN and CDR2 SYDVKM. The CDR3 here is CATGLSGNTIYF. The CDR3 bases are TGTGCCACTGGACTCTCTGGAAACACCATATATTTT.

The rearrangement links TRBV5-4 to TRBJ2-3; weak D call: TRBD2 (6 bases). CDR1 is SGHNT and CDR2 is YYREEE in the germline V gene (reference sequence). V shed 0 bases and J shed 4 bases, with 12 bases lying between them. This CDR3 region has 15 residues. CDR3 bases: TGTGCCAGCAGCTTGGTCGGGAGCTTGGCAGATACGCAGTATTTT. This gives the protein CASSLVGSLADTQYF.

This clone was observed a few times. V gene TRBV3-1 (or the pseudogene TRBV3-2) combines with J gene TRBJ2-1; TRBD2 might be the D (5 bases). This CDR3 has 12 residues. V lost 2 bases and J 7 bases, leaving 6 bases between the germline ends. Germline V gives CDR1 LGHDT, CDR2 YNNKEL (reference sequence). The CDR3 loop is CASSQTRNEQFF. The CDR3 bases are TGTGCCAGCAGCCAAACTAGGAATGAGCAGTTCTTC.

The chain links TRBV5-4 to TRBJ2-7, with 7 bases matching TRBD2. Trimming cost V 6 bases and J 6 bases; bases outside gene matches: 15. Per germline, CDR1 SGHNT and CDR2 YYREEE (reference sequence). CDR3 size: 15 residues. This CDR3 reads CASNRKMAGEGEQYF. The CDR3 nucleotides are TGTGCCAGCAATCGCAAAATGGCGGGAGAGGGCGAGCAGTACTTC.

J is TRBJ2-3 and V is TRBV30; the match to TRBD2 covers 14 bases. The CDR3 consists of 17 residues. CDR1 and CDR2 from the germline V gene are GTSNPN and SVGIG (reference sequence). V shed 5 bases and J 0 bases; nucleotides not matched to a gene: 7. CDR3 DNA: TGTGCCTGGGATCGGACTAGCGGGAGGACTAGCACAGATACGCAGTATTTT. Its translation is CAWDRTSGRTSTDTQYF.

This chain links TRBV7-2 with TRBJ1-1; D is undetermined. Germline lookup yields CDR1 SGHTA and CDR2 FQGNSA. The CDR3 spans 12 residues. Trimming cost V 6 bases and J 6 bases, with 11 bases left between them. The CDR3, as DNA: TGTGCCAGCAGTTTATCCAGTGCTGAAGCTTTCTTT. Its translation: CASSLSSAEAFF.

The chain joins TRBV7-9 to TRBJ1-1; possibly TRBD1 for D (5 bases). Trimming removed 2 bases from V and 0 bases from J, with 10 bases in between. Germline CDR1 reads SEHNR; CDR2 reads FQNEAQ (reference sequence). The CDR3 runs to 15 residues. The CDR3 reads CASSLLSGLNTEAFF. In DNA, the CDR3 is TGTGCCAGCAGCTTACTCTCAGGGTTGAACACTGAAGCTTTCTTT.

The chain carries TRBV6-2 or TRBV6-3 and TRBJ2-3; D is unclear. The CDR3 has 11 residues. CDR1 is MNHEY, CDR2 SVGEGT, per germline. V was shortened by 4 bases and J by 11 bases, with 10 bases between the two germline ends. The CDR3 loop reads CASSFGHLQYF. CDR3 sequence (DNA): TGTGCCAGCAGTTTTGGGCACCTGCAGTATTTT.

This clone was detected a few times. V usage is TRBV18 and J usage is TRBJ2-5; D perhaps matches TRBD2 (6 bases). This CDR3 is built from 12 residues. V gave up 8 bases and J gave up 2 bases, with 9 bases separating them. Germline CDR1 is KGHSH and CDR2 is LQKENI. The CDR3 sequence: CASRDFQETQYF. In nucleotides, the CDR3 is TGTGCCAGCCGGGACTTTCAAGAGACCCAGTACTTC.

The rearrangement joins TRBV5-6 to TRBJ2-1; 7 positions agree with TRBD1. Germline V gene data show CDR1 as SGHDT and CDR2 as YYEEEE. V trimming: 5 bases; J trimming: 8 bases; junction bases outside the gene matches: 19. CDR3 length: 17 residues. CDR3 loop: CASRQRWVGDRSDEQFF. The CDR3 DNA reads TGTGCCAGCAGGCAAAGATGGGTTGGGGACAGAAGCGATGAGCAGTTCTTC. Complete variable domain (other parts from reference TRBV5-6 and TRBJ2-1): DAGVTQSPTHLIKTRGQQVTLRCSPKSGHDTVSWYQQALGQGPQFIFQYYEEEERQRGNFPDRFSGHQFPNYSSELNVNALLLGDSALYLCASRQRWVGDRSDEQFFGPGTRLTVL.

V usage is TRBV10-3 and J usage is TRBJ2-1; TRBD2 might be the D (6 bases). V was trimmed by 6 bases and J by 3 bases, leaving 12 bases between them. CDR1 is ENHRY and CDR2 is SYGVKD in the germline V gene. The CDR3 extends over 14 amino acids. The DNA of the CDR3 is TGTGCCATCAGAGGAGCCGGGGGCTACAATGAGCAGTTCTTC. Translation: CAIRGAGGYNEQFF.

The V gene is TRBV9, the J gene TRBJ2-7, with TRBD1 matching 7 bases. CDR3 size: 14 residues. After removal of 2 bases from V and 3 bases from J, the junction contained 5 bases not matched to a gene. Germline assignment: CDR1 SGDLS and CDR2 YYNGEE. CDR3 sequence: CASSVTGLNYEQYF. The CDR3 coding sequence is TGTGCCAGCAGCGTGACAGGGTTGAACTACGAGCAGTACTTC.

In this sample, this clone turned up once. V and J are TRBV5-1 and TRBJ2-7; 8 bases fit TRBD1. V shed 0 bases and J 2 bases; nucleotides not matched to a gene: 7. The CDR3 extends over 16 amino acids. Germline values: CDR1 SGHRS, CDR2 YFSETQ. CDR3 nucleotide sequence: TGCGCCAGCAGCTTGGCGCCGACAGGGGTGACCTACGAGCAGTACTTC. Its translation: CASSLAPTGVTYEQYF.

This chain connects TRBV6-5 to TRBJ2-1; the D gene is possibly TRBD2 (6 bases). There are 15 residues in the CDR3. The germline gives CDR1 MNHEY, CDR2 SVGAGI. Trimming left V 2 bases short and J 3 bases short, with 11 bases between. The CDR3 bases are TGTGCCAGCAGTTACGGGGGACTTTACTACAATGAGCAGTTCTTC. This codes for CASSYGGLYYNEQFF.

The rearrangement joins TRBV27 to TRBJ1-6; D perhaps matches TRBD1 (5 bases). V was trimmed by 0 bases and J by 0 bases, leaving 6 bases between them. From germline, CDR1 is MNHEY and CDR2 SMNVEV (reference sequence). The CDR3 contains 16 residues. DNA for the CDR3: TGTGCCAGCAGTTTATCGACAGTCTCCTATAATTCACCCCTCCACTTT. This codes for CASSLSTVSYNSPLHF.

The gene calls are TRBV3-1 (or the pseudogene TRBV3-2) and TRBJ2-1; 9 bases align to TRBD2. Trimming at V came to 4 bases and at J to 11 bases, leaving 9 bases not matched to a gene. Germline V gene sequence: CDR1 LGHDT, CDR2 YNNKEL (reference sequence). The CDR3 is made up of 14 amino acids. CDR3 sequence (DNA): TGTGCCAGCAGCCCCCGACTAGCGGACGGGAAGCAGTTCTTC. Protein product: CASSPRLADGKQFF.

V and J are TRBV9 and TRBJ2-1; TRBD2 agrees at 9 bases. The germline V gene has CDR1 SGDLS and CDR2 YYNGEE. Trimming at V came to 1 base and at J to 0 bases, leaving 2 bases not matched to a gene. This CDR3 is 16 amino acids long. The CDR3 here is CASSVQRGASYNEQFF. CDR3 DNA: TGTGCCAGCAGCGTACAGCGGGGGGCCTCCTACAATGAGCAGTTCTTC.

The V and J genes are TRBV7-6 and TRBJ2-3; 7 bases match TRBD2. The CDR3 loop spans 16 amino acids. Germline CDR1 SGHVS, CDR2 FNYEAQ. The junction had 10 bases not matched to a gene; V was cut back by 2 bases and J by 5 bases. CDR3 coding DNA: TGTGCCAGCAGCTTAAGGGCGGGGCCGGGGGGAGATACGCAGTATTTT. It is translated as CASSLRAGPGGDTQYF. Supplemented by reference TRBV7-6 and TRBJ2-3, the full variable domain reads GAGVSQSPRYKVTKRGQDVALRCDPISGHVSLYWYRQALGQGPEFLTYFNYEAQQDKSGLPNDRFSAERPEGSISTLTIQRTEQRDSAMYRCASSLRAGPGGDTQYFGPGTRLTVL.

The chain carries TRBV19 and TRBJ1-4; TRBD1 might be the D (6 bases). Germline CDR1 LNHDA, CDR2 SQIVND (reference sequence). The V and J ends lost 6 bases and 15 bases respectively, with 20 bases between them. This CDR3 has 13 residues. CDR3 loop: CASSRTAQKVLFF. In nucleotides, the CDR3 is TGTGCCAGTAGCAGGACAGCCCAGAAAGTATTGTTTTTT. Drawing the rest from reference TRBV19 and TRBJ1-4, the complete variable domain is DGGITQSPKYLFRKEGQNVTLSCEQNLNHDAMYWYRQDPGQGLRLIYYSQIVNDFQKGDIAEGYSVSREKKESFPLTVTSAQKNPTAFYLCASSRTAQKVLFFGSGTQLSVL.

The V and J genes are TRBV7-2 and TRBJ2-7; D is possibly TRBD1 (6 bases). The V gene's germline CDR1 is SGHTA and CDR2 FQGNSA. There are 12 residues in the CDR3. The V and J ends lost 5 bases and 7 bases respectively, with 12 bases between them. This CDR3 reads CASSLTDREQYF. CDR3 nucleotides: TGTGCCAGCAGCCTTACGGACAGAGAGCAGTACTTC.

V usage is TRBV24-1 and J usage is TRBJ2-1, with D uncertain. Germline V gives CDR1 KGHDR, CDR2 SFDVKD. The CDR3 consists of 18 residues. The ends were cut back, 7 bases at V and 5 bases at J, with 26 bases in the middle. CDR3 region: CATRTKVGRRSPNNEQFF. The CDR3 coding sequence is TGTGCCACCAGGACAAAGGTGGGTAGACGGTCCCCGAACAATGAGCAGTTCTTC.

The chain joins TRBV9 to TRBJ2-5, with 7 positions matching TRBD1. CDR3 size: 15 residues. Germline V gives CDR1 SGDLS, CDR2 YYNGEE. The trim removed 3 bases at V and 5 bases at J, leaving 10 bases unmatched. This chain's CDR3 is CASSASGQLRETQYF. CDR3 bases: TGTGCCAGCAGCGCATCGGGACAGCTACGGGAGACCCAGTACTTC.